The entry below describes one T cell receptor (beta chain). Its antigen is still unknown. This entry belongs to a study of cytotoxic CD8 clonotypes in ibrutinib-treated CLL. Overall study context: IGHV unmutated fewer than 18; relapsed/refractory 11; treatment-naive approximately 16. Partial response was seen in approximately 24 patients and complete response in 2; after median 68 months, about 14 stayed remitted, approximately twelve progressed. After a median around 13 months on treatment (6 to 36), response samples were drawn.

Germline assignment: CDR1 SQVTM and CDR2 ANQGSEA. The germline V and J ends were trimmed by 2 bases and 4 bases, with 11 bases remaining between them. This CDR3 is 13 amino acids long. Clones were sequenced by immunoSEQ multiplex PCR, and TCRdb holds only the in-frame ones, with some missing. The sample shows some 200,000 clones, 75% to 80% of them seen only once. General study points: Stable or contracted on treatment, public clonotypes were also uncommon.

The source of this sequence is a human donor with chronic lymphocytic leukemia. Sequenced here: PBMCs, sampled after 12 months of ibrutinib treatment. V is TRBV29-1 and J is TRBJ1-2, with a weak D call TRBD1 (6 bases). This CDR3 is CSVEQGSSYGYTF. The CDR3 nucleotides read TGCAGCGTTGAACAGGGGTCAAGCTATGGCTACACCTTC.